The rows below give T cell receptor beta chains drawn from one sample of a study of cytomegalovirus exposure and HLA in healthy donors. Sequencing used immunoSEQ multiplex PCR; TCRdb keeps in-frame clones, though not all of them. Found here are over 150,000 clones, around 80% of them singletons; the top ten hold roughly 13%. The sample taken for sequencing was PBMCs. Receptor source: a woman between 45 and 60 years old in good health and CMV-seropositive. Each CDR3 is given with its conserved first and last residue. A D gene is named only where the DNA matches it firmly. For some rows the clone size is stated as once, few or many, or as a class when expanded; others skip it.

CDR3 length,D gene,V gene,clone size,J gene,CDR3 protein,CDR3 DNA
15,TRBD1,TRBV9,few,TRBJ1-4,CASSEGGGVNEKLFF,TGTGCCAGCAGCGAAGGGGGCGGTGTCAATGAAAAACTGTTTTTT
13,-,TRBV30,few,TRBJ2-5,CAWADKWIETQYF,TGTGCCTGGGCGGACAAATGGATCGAGACCCAGTACTTC
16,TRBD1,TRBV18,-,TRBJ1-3,CASSPRQGGGGNTIYF,TGTGCCAGCTCACCACGACAGGGAGGAGGTGGAAACACCATATATTTT
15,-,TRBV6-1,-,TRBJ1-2,CASSETVQGYNGYTF,TGTGCCAGCAGTGAAACTGTACAGGGTTACAATGGCTACACCTTC
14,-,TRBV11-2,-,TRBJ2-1,CASLRAFSYNEQFF,TGTGCCAGCCTTAGAGCTTTTTCCTACAATGAGCAGTTCTTC
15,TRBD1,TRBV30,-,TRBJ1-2,CAWITRQGEEEGYTF,TGTGCCTGGATAACAAGACAGGGGGAGGAGGAAGGCTACACCTTC
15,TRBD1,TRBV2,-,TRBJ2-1,CASSEQGQGMDEQFF,TGTGCCAGCAGTGAACAGGGACAGGGTATGGATGAGCAGTTCTTC
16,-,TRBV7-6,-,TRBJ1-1,CASSLGTAYGDTEAFF,TGTGCCAGCAGCTTAGGGACAGCCTACGGGGACACTGAAGCTTTCTTT
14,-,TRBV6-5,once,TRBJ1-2,CASSYSPNRGGYTF,TGTGCCAGCAGTTACTCGCCGAATCGCGGGGGCTACACCTTC
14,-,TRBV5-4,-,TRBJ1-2,CASSAGGVSYGYTF,TGTGCCAGCAGCGCCGGGGGGGTCTCCTATGGCTACACCTTC
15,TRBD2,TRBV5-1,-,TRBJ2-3,CASSFSGGGTDTQYF,TGCGCCAGCAGCTTTAGCGGGGGAGGCACAGATACGCAGTATTTT
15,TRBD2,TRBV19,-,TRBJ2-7,CASSTSGGGSYEQYF,TGTGCCAGTAGTACTAGCGGGGGCGGGTCCTACGAGCAGTACTTC
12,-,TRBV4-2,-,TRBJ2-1,CASSQDPLQRFF,TGTGCCAGCAGCCAAGATCCGCTCCAGCGGTTCTTC
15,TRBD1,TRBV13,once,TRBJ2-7,CASSDNIINRGEQYF,TGTGCCAGCAGCGACAACATTATCAACAGGGGCGAGCAGTACTTC
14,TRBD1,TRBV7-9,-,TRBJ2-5,CASSHQTGEETQYF,TGTGCCAGCAGCCACCAAACAGGGGAAGAGACCCAGTACTTC
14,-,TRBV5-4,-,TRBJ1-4,CASSSYDRLEKLFF,TGTGCCAGCAGCTCTTACGACAGACTTGAAAAACTGTTTTTT
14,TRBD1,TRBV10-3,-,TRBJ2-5,CAIGAGGAGETQYF,TGTGCCATCGGGGCAGGGGGCGCGGGGGAGACCCAGTACTTC
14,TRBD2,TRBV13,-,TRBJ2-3,CASSLGRGGDTQYF,TGTGCCAGCAGCTTAGGGCGGGGGGGAGATACGCAGTATTTT
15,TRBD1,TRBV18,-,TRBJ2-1,CASSPGQGFYNEQFF,TGTGCCAGCTCACCGGGACAGGGTTTCTACAATGAGCAGTTCTTC
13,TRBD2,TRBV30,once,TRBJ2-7,CAWTSGGGYEQYF,TGTGCCTGGACTAGCGGGGGAGGATACGAGCAGTACTTC
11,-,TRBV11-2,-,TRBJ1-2,CASSRSVGYTF,TGTGCCAGCAGCCGGTCCGTTGGCTACACCTTC
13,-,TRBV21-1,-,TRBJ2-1,CASSPGRGQGKFF,TGTGCCAGCAGCCCAGGGAGGGGACAGGGGAAGTTCTTC
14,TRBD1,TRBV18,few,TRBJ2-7,CASSPGTGAYEQYF,TGTGCCAGCTCACCCGGGACAGGGGCATACGAGCAGTACTTC
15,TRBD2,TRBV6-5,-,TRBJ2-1,CASRPRGGLMNEQFF,TGTGCCAGCAGACCGCGGGGGGGCCTGATGAATGAGCAGTTCTTC
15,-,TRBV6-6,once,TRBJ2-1,CASSYGAGLGNEQFF,TGTGCCAGCAGTTACGGGGCAGGTTTGGGAAATGAGCAGTTCTTC
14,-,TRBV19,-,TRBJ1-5,CASSILAGNQPQHF,TGTGCCAGTAGTATACTGGCGGGGAATCAGCCCCAGCATTTT